These 18 T cell receptor beta chains share one sample of origin, sequenced in a study of regulatory T cells in long-lasting Graves disease. Investigators prepared the TCR beta libraries by applying iRepertoire HTBI primers and Arm-PCR of CDR3 regions. Each CDR3 protein is one row after TCRdb ran MiXCR on the multiplex PCR reads. The sample has 450,000 to 700,000 distinct CDR3 sequences, roughly 14% seen once. Described time point: newly diagnosed GD, antithyroid drugs for less than 3 months. Generation of the TCR library employed RNA extracted from PBMCs. These data were also reused for a study on T cells in Graves' hyperthyroidism and ophthalmopathy.

The sample was peripheral blood mononuclear cells (PBMCs), taken at new diagnosis, from a patient treated with antithyroid drugs. All receptors come from a man aged 30 to 39 with Graves disease.

This clonotype was seen more than once but under ten times. The chain employs TRBV7-8 and TRBJ2-6; D not resolved. With 5 bases removed from V and 9 bases from J, the gap between germline ends came to 20 bases. Germline V gene sequence: CDR1 SGHVS, CDR2 FQNEAQ. The CDR3 consists of 16 residues. CDR3 coding DNA: TGTGCCAGCAGCCTAGAGGATATGACATGGAGCAACGTCCTGACTTTC. Translated: CASSLEDMTWSNVLTF.

There are many counts of this clonotype. The rearrangement joins TRBV12-3 or TRBV12-4 to TRBJ2-1; TRBD2 might be the D (6 bases). V lost 5 bases to trimming and J lost 4 bases, with 18 bases between them. The CDR3 has 16 amino acids. This CDR3 reads CASSAAVAVTYNEQFF. The CDR3, as DNA: TGTGCCAGCAGTGCGGCAGTAGCGGTAACTTACAATGAGCAGTTCTTC.

This rearrangement joins TRBV29-1 to TRBJ2-5; maybe TRBD2 (5 bases). Trimming took off 7 bases at V and 7 bases at J, with 13 bases between the two ends. Looked up from germline, CDR1 is SQVTM and CDR2 is ANQGSEA. The CDR3 contains 11 residues. The CDR3 here is CSGGSAGTQYF. Here the CDR3 DNA reads TGCAGCGGAGGGTCGGCGGGGACCCAGTACTTC.

Only a few counts were recorded for this clonotype. This rearrangement joins TRBV3-1 to TRBJ1-5; no firm D call. Germline CDR1 LGHDT, CDR2 YNNKEL (reference sequence). With 4 bases removed from V and 4 bases from J, the gap between germline ends came to 11 bases. The CDR3 has 14 amino acids. The CDR3 DNA is TGTGCCAGCAGCCTTGGCTACGGGAATCAGCCCCAGCATTTT. Protein: CASSLGYGNQPQHF.

This clonotype was picked up many times. This chain uses TRBV20-1 with TRBJ2-1, with TRBD2 matching 7 bases. CDR3 length equals 16 residues. The V and J ends lost 3 bases and 0 bases, in that order; junction bases with no gene match: 8. Looked up from germline, CDR1 is DFQATT and CDR2 is SNEGSKA (reference sequence). The CDR3 DNA is TGCAGTGCTAGTTTCCTAGCGGACCGCTCCTACAATGAGCAGTTCTTC. It specifies CSASFLADRSYNEQFF.

The sample holds many counts of this clonotype. This chain uses TRBV29-1 with TRBJ2-2, with TRBD2 identical over 10 bases. Germline lookup yields CDR1 SQVTM and CDR2 ANQGSEA. The CDR3 has 17 residues. V was clipped by 4 bases and J by 5 bases; unmatched bases: 13. DNA for the CDR3: TGCAGCGTTGTGGCCCTAGCGGGAGTAGGGACGACCGGGGAGCTGTTTTTT. Protein: CSVVALAGVGTTGELFF.

The genes are TRBV6-1 and TRBJ2-7; 14 bases match TRBD2. The V and J ends lost 6 bases and 1 base, in that order; junction bases with no gene match: 5. The CDR3 runs to 16 residues. Germline V gives CDR1 MNHNS, CDR2 SASEGT. CDR3 nucleotides: TGTGCCAGCAGCACCGGGACTAGCGGGAGTTCCTACGAGCAGTACTTC. Encoded protein: CASSTGTSGSSYEQYF.

This clonotype was recorded many times. The rearrangement joins TRBV9 to TRBJ2-7, with 9 bases identical to TRBD1. V trimming: 6 bases; J trimming: 5 bases; junction bases outside the gene matches: 6. Germline CDR1 is SGDLS and CDR2 is YYNGEE. The CDR3 spans 13 residues. CDR3 in amino acids: CASTVRQGDEQYF. The CDR3 region has the DNA TGTGCCAGCACCGTTAGACAGGGGGACGAGCAGTACTTC.

The chain carries TRBV11-3 and TRBJ2-1; 9 nucleotides match TRBD2. The trim removed 4 bases at V and 2 bases at J, leaving 9 bases unmatched. CDR3 size: 17 residues. Germline loops: CDR1 SGHNT, CDR2 YENEEA. The CDR3 region has the DNA TGTGCCAGCAGCTCCGGACCCCTAGCGGGGACCTACAATGAGCAGTTCTTC. Residues: CASSSGPLAGTYNEQFF.

As for this clonotype: Germline is not matched at one junction end, which may reflect a read error. The CDR3 sequence is CSVLTGGHTEALF. The CDR3 DNA reads as TGCAGCGTATTGACAGGGGGCCACACTGAAGCTCTCTTT. The chain combines TRBV29-1 with TRBJ1-1, with TRBD1 identical over 10 bases. Germline V gene data show CDR1 as SQVTM and CDR2 as ANQGSEA. The CDR3 is made up of 13 amino acids.

This chain joins TRBV7-9 and TRBJ2-1, with 7 bases aligning to TRBD2. Looked up from germline, CDR1 is SEHNR and CDR2 is FQNEAQ (reference sequence). With V trimmed by 5 bases and J by 4 bases, 11 bases remained unmatched. The CDR3 loop spans 16 amino acids. The CDR3 sequence: CASSPGEGRGYNEQFF. CDR3 nucleotides: TGTGCCAGCAGCCCCGGGGAGGGGAGAGGATACAATGAGCAGTTCTTC.

The table lists this clonotype with many counts. V and J are TRBV6-2 or TRBV6-3 and TRBJ2-7; TRBD2 might be the D (6 bases). Looked up from germline, CDR1 is MNHEY and CDR2 is SVGEGT. Trimming removed 7 bases at V and 7 bases at J, with 17 bases between. The CDR3 extends over 13 amino acids. CDR3 loop: CASNNGGADEQYF. As DNA, the CDR3 is TGTGCCAGCAATAACGGGGGAGCGGATGAGCAGTACTTC.

This clonotype occurred many times. The chain links TRBV29-1 to TRBJ2-7; D possibly uses TRBD1 or TRBD2 (5 bases each). This CDR3 comprises 12 residues. Trimming took off 5 bases at V and 6 bases at J, with 14 bases between the two ends. Germline V CDR1 and CDR2: SQVTM, ANQGSEA. The CDR3 coding sequence is TGCAGCGTTTGGGACCTGCGGGCCGAGCAGTACTTC. Protein sequence: CSVWDLRAEQYF.

This clonotype was recorded many times. The chain combines TRBV2 with TRBJ2-3; 7 bases are a match to TRBD2. J was trimmed by 1 base and V by 7 bases; bases with no gene match: 8. The V gene's germline CDR1 is SNHLY and CDR2 FYNNEI. The CDR3 is made up of 15 amino acids. The CDR3 sequence is CASTIQRDGTDTQYF. Written as DNA, the CDR3 is TGTGCCAGCACTATCCAGCGGGACGGCACAGATACGCAGTATTTT.

There are many counts of this clonotype. The rearrangement joins TRBV6-2 or TRBV6-3 to TRBJ2-1; maybe TRBD1 (5 bases). This CDR3 has 12 amino acids. The V gene's germline CDR1 is MNHEY and CDR2 SVGEGT. V was clipped by 4 bases and J by 10 bases, with 11 bases between them. The CDR3 DNA follows: TGTGCCAGCAGTTCCCCCCACAGGGAGCAGTTCTTC. It yields the protein CASSSPHREQFF.

This rearrangement joins TRBV7-8 to TRBJ2-1; TRBD2 aligns across 8 bases. Germline V gene sequence: CDR1 SGHVS, CDR2 FQNEAQ. The CDR3 covers 15 residues. The ends lost 4 bases at V and 4 bases at J; junction bases unmatched: 6. CDR3: CASSSGGLRYNEQFF. CDR3 in DNA: TGTGCCAGCAGCTCGGGGGGGTTGAGATACAATGAGCAGTTCTTC.

This clonotype came up many times. This chain uses TRBV12-3 or TRBV12-4 with TRBJ2-5; 7 bases fit TRBD2. The CDR3 has 13 amino acids. Trimming at V came to 4 bases and at J to 9 bases, leaving 8 bases not matched to a gene. The CDR3 nucleotides read TGTGCCAGCAGTTCGGGGACTACCGGGGCCCAGTACTTC. It is translated as CASSSGTTGAQYF.

This clonotype was recorded at least ten times. This chain uses TRBV19 with TRBJ2-7, with TRBD1 as a possible D gene (5 bases). Germline values: CDR1 LNHDA, CDR2 SQIVND (reference sequence). The CDR3 is 15 amino acids. Trimming left V 7 bases short and J 0 bases short, with 16 bases between. CDR3 nucleotides: TGTGCCAGTACCCCCGGAACAGGTTCCTCCTACGAGCAGTACTTC. This codes for CASTPGTGSSYEQYF.